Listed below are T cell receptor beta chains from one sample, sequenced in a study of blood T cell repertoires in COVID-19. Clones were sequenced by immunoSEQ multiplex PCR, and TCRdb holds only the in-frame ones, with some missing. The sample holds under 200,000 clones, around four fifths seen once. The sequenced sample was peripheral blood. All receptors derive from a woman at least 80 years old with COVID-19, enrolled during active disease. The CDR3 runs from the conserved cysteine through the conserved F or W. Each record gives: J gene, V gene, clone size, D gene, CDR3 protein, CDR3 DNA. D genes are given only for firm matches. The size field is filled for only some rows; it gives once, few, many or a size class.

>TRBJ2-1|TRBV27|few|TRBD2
CASSSRLAGVRIGIVEQFF
TGTGCCAGCAGTTCCCGACTAGCGGGAGTTCGTATTGGAATTGTCGAGCAGTTCTTC
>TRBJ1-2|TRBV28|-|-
CASSSDPGGYTF
TGTGCCAGCAGTTCGGATCCAGGGGGCTACACCTTC
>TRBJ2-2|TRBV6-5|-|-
CASRPGGNTGELFF
TGTGCCAGCAGACCCGGAGGGAACACCGGGGAGCTGTTTTTT
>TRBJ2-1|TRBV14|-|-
CASSQLQGMRDNEQFF
TGTGCCAGCAGCCAGTTACAAGGAATGAGGGACAATGAGCAGTTCTTC
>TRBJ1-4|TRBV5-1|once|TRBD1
CASSSTGGEEKLFF
TGCGCCAGCAGCTCGACAGGGGGCGAGGAAAAACTGTTTTTT
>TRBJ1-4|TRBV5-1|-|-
CASSTGELFF
TGCGCCAGCAGCACCGGGGAACTGTTTTTT
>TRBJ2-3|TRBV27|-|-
CALPVFYTDTQYF
TGTGCCCTTCCTGTATTCTACACAGATACGCAGTATTTT
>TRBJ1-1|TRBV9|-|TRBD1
CASTEGGWSTEAFF
TGTGCCAGCACCGAAGGGGGCTGGAGCACTGAAGCTTTCTTT
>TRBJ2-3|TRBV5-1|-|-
CASSLTRGVGTDTQYF
TGCGCCAGCAGCTTGACTCGCGGGGTTGGGACAGATACGCAGTATTTT
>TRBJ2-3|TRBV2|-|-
CASRLAGSTDTQYF
TGTGCCAGCAGGTTGGCGGGGTCCACAGATACGCAGTATTTT
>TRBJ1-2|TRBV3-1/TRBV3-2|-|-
CASSQRFSYGYTF
TGTGCCAGCAGCCAACGGTTTTCCTATGGCTACACCTTC
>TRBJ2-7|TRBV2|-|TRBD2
CASRTSGYEQYF
TGTGCCAGTCGGACTAGCGGGTACGAGCAGTACTTC
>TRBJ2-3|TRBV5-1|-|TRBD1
CASSARQGLLDTQYF
TGCGCCAGCAGCGCGCGACAGGGTCTTCTAGATACGCAGTATTTT
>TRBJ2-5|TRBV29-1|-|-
CSARTPQETQYF
TGCAGCGCCAGGACTCCGCAAGAGACCCAGTACTTC
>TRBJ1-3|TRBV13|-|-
CASSAPGEGNTIYF
TGTGCCAGCAGCGCCCCCGGGGAAGGAAACACCATATATTTT
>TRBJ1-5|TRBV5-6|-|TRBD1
CASSWGTELQPQHF
TGTGCCAGCAGCTGGGGGACAGAGCTTCAGCCCCAGCATTTT
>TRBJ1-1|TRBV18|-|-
CASSFSVNTEAFF
TGTGCCAGCTCATTTTCGGTGAACACTGAAGCTTTCTTT
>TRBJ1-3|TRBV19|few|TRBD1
CASSIQGAAGNTIYF
TGTGCCAGTAGTATACAGGGGGCTGCTGGAAACACCATATATTTT
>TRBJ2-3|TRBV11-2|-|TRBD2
CASSPRPWTSDTDTQYF
TGTGCCAGCAGCCCTCGCCCCTGGACTAGCGACACAGATACGCAGTATTTT
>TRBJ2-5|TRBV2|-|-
CASRAALETQYF
TGTGCCAGCAGGGCAGCGTTGGAGACCCAGTACTTC
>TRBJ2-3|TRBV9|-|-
CASSVGGYRTYTDTQYF
TGTGCCAGCAGCGTAGGCGGGTACCGAACCTACACAGATACGCAGTATTTT
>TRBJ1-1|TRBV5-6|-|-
CASSLRLTNTEAFF
TGTGCCAGCAGCTTGCGACTCACGAACACTGAAGCTTTCTTT
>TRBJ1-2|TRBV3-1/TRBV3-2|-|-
CASSQGPGNYGYTF
TGTGCCAGCAGCCAGGGGCCAGGAAACTATGGCTACACCTTC
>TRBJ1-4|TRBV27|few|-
CASSLGVGLLKGSEKLFF
TGTGCCAGCAGTTTAGGCGTGGGACTCCTCAAGGGGAGTGAAAAACTGTTTTTT
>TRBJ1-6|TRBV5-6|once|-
CASSGGPTYNSPLHF
TGTGCCAGCAGCGGGGGCCCGACGTATAATTCACCCCTCCACTTT
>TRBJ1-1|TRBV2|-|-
CASSRLRSNFNTEAFF
TGTGCCAGCAGCAGATTGAGGTCGAACTTTAACACTGAAGCTTTCTTT
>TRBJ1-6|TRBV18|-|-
CASSLAGVDSPLHF
TGTGCCAGCTCACTAGCGGGGGTAGATTCACCCCTCCACTTT
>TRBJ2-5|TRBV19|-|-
CASSTRAGRETQYF
TGTGCCAGTAGTACCCGGGCAGGGCGGGAGACCCAGTACTTC
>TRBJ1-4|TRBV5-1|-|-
CASSRGQSNEKLFF
TGCGCCAGCAGCCGTGGACAGTCGAATGAAAAACTGTTTTTT
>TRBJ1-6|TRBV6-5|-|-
CASSRGRENSPLHF
TGTGCCAGCTCCAGGGGCAGGGAGAATTCACCCCTCCACTTT
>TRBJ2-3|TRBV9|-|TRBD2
CASSASGLAGADTQYF
TGTGCCAGCAGCGCGTCGGGACTAGCGGGGGCAGATACGCAGTATTTT
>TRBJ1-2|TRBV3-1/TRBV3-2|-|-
CASSPGQRLGGYTF
TGTGCCAGCAGCCCAGGGCAGAGGTTAGGCGGCTACACCTTC
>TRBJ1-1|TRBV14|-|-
CASSQDLDTEAFF
TGTGCCAGCAGCCAAGATCTAGACACTGAAGCTTTCTTT
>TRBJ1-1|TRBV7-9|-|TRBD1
CASSLRGPTEAFF
TGTGCCAGCAGCTTGAGGGGGCCAACTGAAGCTTTCTTT
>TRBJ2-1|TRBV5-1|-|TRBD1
CASSSGTGGLNEQFF
TGCGCCAGCAGCTCAGGAACAGGGGGCCTCAATGAGCAGTTCTTC
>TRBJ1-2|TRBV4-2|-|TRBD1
CASSQDPLMAHRDSLYGYTF
TGTGCCAGCAGCCAAGACCCACTAATGGCACACCGGGACAGTTTGTATGGCTACACCTTC
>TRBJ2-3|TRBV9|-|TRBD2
CASSPPGLAGDTQYF
TGTGCCAGCAGCCCCCCGGGACTAGCGGGTGATACGCAGTATTTT
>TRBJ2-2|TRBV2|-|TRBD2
CAGRVGGGTGELFF
TGTGCAGGCAGAGTGGGCGGGGGCACCGGGGAGCTGTTTTTT
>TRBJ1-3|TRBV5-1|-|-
CASSQQGGTSGNTIYF
TGCGCCAGCAGCCAACAGGGAGGGACTTCTGGAAACACCATATATTTT
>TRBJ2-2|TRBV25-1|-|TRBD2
CASSGLAGGYTGELFF
TGTGCCAGCAGTGGACTAGCGGGGGGGTACACCGGGGAGCTGTTTTTT
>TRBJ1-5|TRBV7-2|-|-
CASSLHRNQPQHF
TGTGCCAGCAGCTTACACAGGAATCAGCCCCAGCATTTT
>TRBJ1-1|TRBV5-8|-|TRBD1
CASSSRQGTGTEAFF
TGTGCCAGCAGCTCCCGACAGGGAACGGGCACTGAAGCTTTCTTT
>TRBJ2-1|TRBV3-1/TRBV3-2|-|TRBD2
CASSPGLERSYEQFF
TGTGCCAGCAGCCCGGGACTAGAGCGCTCCTATGAGCAGTTCTTC